This TCR beta chain appears in the sequencing data of a study of cytomegalovirus exposure and HLA in healthy donors. PCR used 60 Vbeta primers and 13 Jbeta primers. Clones were sequenced by immunoSEQ multiplex PCR, and TCRdb holds only the in-frame ones, with some missing. The table shows 50,000 to 65,000 clones, with roughly 70% occurring only once. This clone was detected only a few times. The antigen remains undetermined. There are 16 residues in the CDR3. Germline V CDR1 and CDR2: SNHLY, FYNNEI. V lost 4 bases to trimming and J lost 4 bases; unmatched junction nucleotides: 10. The study, taken as a whole, reports: Cytomegalovirus association was listed for roughly 160 TCR beta chains. In a later analysis, specific HLA alleles were associated with around 17,000 TCR beta sequences at a 0.05 false discovery rate.

The J gene is TRBJ2-1, the V gene TRBV2; 7 nucleotides match TRBD2. This TCR came from a man in his fifties or sixties in good health and CMV-seropositive. Sequenced input: PBMCs. The CDR3 DNA sequence: TGTGCCAGCAGTGTTGTGGCGGGGGTCTCGTACAATGAGCAGTTCTTC. Translating gives CASSVVAGVSYNEQFF.